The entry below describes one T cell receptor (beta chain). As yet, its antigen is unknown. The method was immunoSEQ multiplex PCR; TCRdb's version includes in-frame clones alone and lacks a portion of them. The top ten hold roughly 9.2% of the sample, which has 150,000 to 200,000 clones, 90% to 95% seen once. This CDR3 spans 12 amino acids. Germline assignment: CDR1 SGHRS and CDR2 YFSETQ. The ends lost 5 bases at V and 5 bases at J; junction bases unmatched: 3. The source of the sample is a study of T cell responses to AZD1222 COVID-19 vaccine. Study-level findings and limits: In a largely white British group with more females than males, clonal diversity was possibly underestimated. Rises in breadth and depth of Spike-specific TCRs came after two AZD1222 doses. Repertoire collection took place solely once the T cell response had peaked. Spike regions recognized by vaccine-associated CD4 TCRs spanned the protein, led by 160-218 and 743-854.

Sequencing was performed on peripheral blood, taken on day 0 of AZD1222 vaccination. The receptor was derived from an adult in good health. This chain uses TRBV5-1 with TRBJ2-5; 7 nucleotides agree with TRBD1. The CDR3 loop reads CASRGDSETQYF. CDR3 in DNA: TGCGCCAGCAGAGGGGACAGCGAGACCCAGTACTTC.